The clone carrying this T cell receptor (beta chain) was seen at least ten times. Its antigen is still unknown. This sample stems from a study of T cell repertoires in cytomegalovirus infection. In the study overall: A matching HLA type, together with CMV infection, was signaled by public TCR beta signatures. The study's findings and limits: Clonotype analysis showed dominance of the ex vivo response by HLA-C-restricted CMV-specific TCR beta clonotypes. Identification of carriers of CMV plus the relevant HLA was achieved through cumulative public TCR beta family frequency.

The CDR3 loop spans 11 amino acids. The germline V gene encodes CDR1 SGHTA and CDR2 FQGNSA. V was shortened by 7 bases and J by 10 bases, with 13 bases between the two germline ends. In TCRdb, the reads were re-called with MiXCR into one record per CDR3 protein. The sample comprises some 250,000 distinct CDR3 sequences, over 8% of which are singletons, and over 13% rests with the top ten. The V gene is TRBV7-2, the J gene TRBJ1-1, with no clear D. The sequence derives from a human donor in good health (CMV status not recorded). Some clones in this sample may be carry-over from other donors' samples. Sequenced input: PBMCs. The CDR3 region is CASKSPGAAFF. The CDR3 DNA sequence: TGTGCCAGCAAGTCACCGGGCGCAGCTTTCTTT. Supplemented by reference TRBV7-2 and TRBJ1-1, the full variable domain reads GAGVSQSPSNKVTEKGKDVELRCDPISGHTALYWYRQSLGQGLEFLIYFQGNSAPDKSGLPSDRFSAERTGGSVSTLTIQRTQQEDSAVYLCASKSPGAAFFGQGTRLTVV.